Listed below are T cell receptor beta chains from one sample, sequenced in a study of identical twins. TCRdb re-called the 5' RACE reads through MiXCR, storing one row per CDR3 protein. The profile shows 460,000 or so distinct CDR3 sequences, over 12% of them singletons. In addition, the sample was reused for a study of yellow fever vaccine responses in identical twins.

Material for sequencing was CD4+ T cells sorted from blood. Receptors originate from a woman aged 18-29 years in good health. Both conserved end residues are part of each CDR3. Each record gives: V gene, J gene, CDR3 protein.

v_call: TRBV6-1
j_call: TRBJ2-6
cdr3_aa: CASSESPRTGLRSGANVLTF

v_call: TRBV4-2
j_call: TRBJ2-1
cdr3_aa: CASSQEGTRYNEQFF

v_call: TRBV19
j_call: TRBJ2-3
cdr3_aa: CASKPRGLLTDTQYF

v_call: TRBV18
j_call: TRBJ2-7
cdr3_aa: CASSHEGQATYEQYF

v_call: TRBV4-2
j_call: TRBJ2-7
cdr3_aa: CASSQDPTTGGEQYF

v_call: TRBV20-1
j_call: TRBJ1-5
cdr3_aa: CSAREGGAGNQPQHF

v_call: TRBV4-3
j_call: TRBJ2-6
cdr3_aa: CASSPTGAFSGANVLTF

v_call: TRBV12-3/TRBV12-4
j_call: TRBJ2-7
cdr3_aa: CASNPGQGSYEQYF

v_call: TRBV6-2/TRBV6-3
j_call: TRBJ2-3
cdr3_aa: CASRRWTSGDDTQYF

v_call: TRBV7-9
j_call: TRBJ2-3
cdr3_aa: CASIASGRLDTQYF

v_call: TRBV5-6
j_call: TRBJ2-3
cdr3_aa: CASSLGLTPTDTQYF

v_call: TRBV4-2
j_call: TRBJ2-1
cdr3_aa: CASSQDGAEYNEQFF

v_call: TRBV20-1
j_call: TRBJ2-3
cdr3_aa: CSARDKKRTGALDTQYF

v_call: TRBV12-3/TRBV12-4
j_call: TRBJ2-1
cdr3_aa: CASSLGTGGPNEQFF

v_call: TRBV10-3
j_call: TRBJ2-3
cdr3_aa: CAILSGMSTDTQYF

v_call: TRBV7-9
j_call: TRBJ1-1
cdr3_aa: CASSLEGMRAFF

v_call: TRBV28
j_call: TRBJ2-2
cdr3_aa: CASKTSGGTGYTGELFF

v_call: TRBV3-1
j_call: TRBJ2-1
cdr3_aa: CASTLSDITYNEQFF

v_call: TRBV6-1
j_call: TRBJ2-3
cdr3_aa: CASRGDTNEADTQYF

v_call: TRBV6-2/TRBV6-3
j_call: TRBJ1-1
cdr3_aa: CASSYSGASPTPEAFF

v_call: TRBV5-1
j_call: TRBJ2-2
cdr3_aa: CASTQRGTGNTGELFF

v_call: TRBV19
j_call: TRBJ2-5
cdr3_aa: CASSMIFSGRSQRGRETQYF

v_call: TRBV9
j_call: TRBJ2-7
cdr3_aa: CASSVDPGPSYEQYF

v_call: TRBV5-1
j_call: TRBJ2-7
cdr3_aa: CASGNTGTGEQYF

v_call: TRBV28
j_call: TRBJ2-4
cdr3_aa: CASSATSGVSRNIQYF

v_call: TRBV3-1
j_call: TRBJ2-1
cdr3_aa: CASGGRGAFGSNEQFF

v_call: TRBV14
j_call: TRBJ2-1
cdr3_aa: CASSQDLRQFF

v_call: TRBV25-1
j_call: TRBJ2-7
cdr3_aa: CASSGGEAVEQYF

v_call: TRBV20-1
j_call: TRBJ2-3
cdr3_aa: CSARKTSVKADTQYF

v_call: TRBV12-3/TRBV12-4
j_call: TRBJ2-1
cdr3_aa: CASSRGTREFF

v_call: TRBV5-1
j_call: TRBJ2-3
cdr3_aa: CASSLNAVNTDTQYF

v_call: TRBV12-3/TRBV12-4
j_call: TRBJ2-1
cdr3_aa: CASSPPGAGNEQFF

v_call: TRBV28
j_call: TRBJ2-7
cdr3_aa: CASSTPGQGAYEQYF

v_call: TRBV12-3/TRBV12-4
j_call: TRBJ1-1
cdr3_aa: CASRISGAGTEAFF

v_call: TRBV28
j_call: TRBJ2-5
cdr3_aa: CASSPLTSGGETQYF

v_call: TRBV5-1
j_call: TRBJ2-7
cdr3_aa: CASSLVGDYEQYF

v_call: TRBV27
j_call: TRBJ2-7
cdr3_aa: CASTTAAGSYEQYF

v_call: TRBV5-1
j_call: TRBJ2-3
cdr3_aa: CASSGRETDTQYF

v_call: TRBV6-1
j_call: TRBJ2-7
cdr3_aa: CASRLKSGTGVYEQYF

v_call: TRBV12-3/TRBV12-4
j_call: TRBJ2-6
cdr3_aa: CASSLSQGGVLTF

v_call: TRBV7-9
j_call: TRBJ2-7
cdr3_aa: CASSGLSLAGPSYEQYF

v_call: TRBV9
j_call: TRBJ2-7
cdr3_aa: CASSVELGYEQYF

v_call: TRBV20-1
j_call: TRBJ2-5
cdr3_aa: CSARDTGTSGGAWETQYF

v_call: TRBV10-3
j_call: TRBJ2-3
cdr3_aa: CAIRRGQGLPDTQYF

v_call: TRBV20-1
j_call: TRBJ2-1
cdr3_aa: CSATSRLAGYNEQFF

v_call: TRBV29-1
j_call: TRBJ2-1
cdr3_aa: CSSLRDRANEQFF

v_call: TRBV6-1
j_call: TRBJ2-7
cdr3_aa: CASSQPGQGAYEQYF